Listed below are T cell receptor beta chains from one sample, sequenced in a study of blood T cell repertoires in COVID-19. Assay: immunoSEQ multiplex PCR; the TCRdb copy retains only in-frame clones and omits some. Among around 300,000 clones listed, 88% were seen once. The material sequenced was PBMCs or T cells enriched from blood (not recorded which). Every receptor here comes from a woman aged 55-69 years in a cohort exposed to, infected with or recovered from COVID-19 (not recorded which). Both conserved end residues are part of each CDR3. Fields, in order: V gene, CDR3 length, clone size, D gene, J gene, CDR3 protein, CDR3 DNA. The D gene is left open where the match is weak. Where a row states a size, it is once, few, many or the class of an expanded clone; other rows omit it.

v_call: TRBV7-9
cdr3_length: 16
clone_size: few
d_call: .
j_call: TRBJ2-6
cdr3_aa: CASSLGGISGANVLTF
cdr3_nt: TGTGCCAGCAGCTTAGGCGGGATCTCTGGGGCCAACGTCCTGACTTTC

v_call: TRBV3-1/TRBV3-2
cdr3_length: 18
clone_size: .
d_call: TRBD1
j_call: TRBJ1-4
cdr3_aa: CASSQEKIARQGSEKLFF
cdr3_nt: TGTGCCAGCAGCCAAGAGAAGATCGCGAGACAGGGGAGTGAAAAACTGTTTTTT

v_call: TRBV24-1
cdr3_length: 18
clone_size: .
d_call: TRBD2
j_call: TRBJ2-3
cdr3_aa: CATSRRTPGTSPRDTQYF
cdr3_nt: TGTGCCACCAGCAGAAGAACCCCCGGGACTAGTCCTAGAGATACGCAGTATTTT

v_call: TRBV4-3
cdr3_length: 15
clone_size: .
d_call: TRBD1
j_call: TRBJ2-7
cdr3_aa: CASSQDRGPSYEQYF
cdr3_nt: TGCGCCAGCAGCCAGGACAGGGGACCCTCCTACGAGCAGTACTTC

v_call: TRBV6-5
cdr3_length: 14
clone_size: .
d_call: TRBD1
j_call: TRBJ1-2
cdr3_aa: CATLMDRGVYGYTF
cdr3_nt: TGTGCCACCCTGATGGACAGGGGAGTATATGGCTACACCTTC

v_call: TRBV19
cdr3_length: 17
clone_size: .
d_call: TRBD1
j_call: TRBJ1-6
cdr3_aa: CASSTPRQGLRYSPLHF
cdr3_nt: TGTGCCAGTAGTACCCCGAGACAGGGACTTCGGTATTCACCCCTCCACTTT

v_call: TRBV7-3
cdr3_length: 14
clone_size: .
d_call: TRBD2
j_call: TRBJ2-1
cdr3_aa: CASSLASGRVEQFF
cdr3_nt: TGTGCCAGCAGCTTAGCTAGCGGGAGGGTTGAGCAGTTCTTC

v_call: TRBV11-2
cdr3_length: 15
clone_size: .
d_call: .
j_call: TRBJ1-2
cdr3_aa: CASSLSAGPVYGYTF
cdr3_nt: TGTGCCAGCAGCTTATCGGCAGGGCCTGTCTATGGCTACACCTTC

v_call: TRBV9
cdr3_length: 18
clone_size: .
d_call: TRBD1
j_call: TRBJ2-3
cdr3_aa: CASSGTGGGVISTDTQYF
cdr3_nt: TGTGCCAGCAGCGGTACAGGGGGCGGGGTGATTAGCACAGATACGCAGTATTTT

v_call: TRBV18
cdr3_length: 14
clone_size: .
d_call: .
j_call: TRBJ1-2
cdr3_aa: CASSPPDSNYGYTF
cdr3_nt: TGTGCCAGCTCACCCCCGGACAGTAACTATGGCTACACCTTC

v_call: TRBV28
cdr3_length: 19
clone_size: .
d_call: .
j_call: TRBJ2-3
cdr3_aa: CASSLRGFRGDGYTDTQYF
cdr3_nt: TGTGCCAGCAGTTTAAGGGGGTTCCGCGGCGATGGTTACACAGATACGCAGTATTTT

v_call: TRBV6-2/TRBV6-3
cdr3_length: 18
clone_size: .
d_call: TRBD1
j_call: TRBJ1-5
cdr3_aa: CASSYAPTGFLQYQPQHF
cdr3_nt: TGTGCCAGCAGTTACGCGCCGACAGGGTTCCTTCAATATCAGCCCCAGCATTTT